This TCR beta chain is from a study of cytomegalovirus exposure and HLA in healthy donors. Primers for the PCR totalled 60 Vbeta and 13 Jbeta. Measured with immunoSEQ multiplex PCR; TCRdb has only the in-frame clones, and not every one. In all, the sample yields 150,000 or so clones. The CDR3 is made up of 16 amino acids. Looked up from germline, CDR1 is KGHSH and CDR2 is LQKENI. J gave up 7 bases and V 2 bases, and 10 bases lay outside the gene matches. V is TRBV18 and J is TRBJ2-1; TRBD2 agrees at 8 bases. This TCR was recovered from a man aged 18 to 30 in good health and CMV-seronegative. Sequenced: PBMCs. The CDR3 DNA sequence: TGTGCCAGCTCACCAAACCCAGCGGGAGTTTATAATGAGCAGTTCTTC. It translates to CASSPNPAGVYNEQFF.